This TCR beta chain derives from a study of cytomegalovirus exposure and HLA in healthy donors (dated by TCRdb to about 2017). About the full investigation: A later analysis indicated that the 100 to 150 validation repertoires were generated on the platform also employed for the 720 or so repertoires of the first cohort. The study aimed to test whether signatures of past pathogen exposure could be identified by cataloging public T cell receptors. To predict cytomegalovirus infection status, the study brought together high-throughput TCR immunosequencing, statistical association of individual TCRs with disease status, and machine learning. Besides the first cohort of approximately 670 subjects, a separate validation cohort made up of around 120 different subjects was used. The study at large found these results: The study listed approximately 150 TCR beta chains as associated with cytomegalovirus. Across donors, most TCR sequences were observed very rarely, whereas some public TCRs were present in many individuals. It was suggested by the authors that the approach could potentially be generalized to other disease states and immunological phenotypes. Cytomegalovirus status was reported to be diagnosed by the classifier with high specificity and sensitivity in both the original and validation cohorts. A later analysis had no HLA typing for the validation cohort, so co-occurrence there was scored across all 130 or so repertoires. In vitro tests confirmed that a few of the cytomegalovirus-associated TCR beta chains recognize cytomegalovirus antigens. In a later analysis, TCRs clustered in the first cohort were found to also tend to co-occur in the 110 or so validation repertoires, with about 94% of cluster scores above 0.

The germline V gene encodes CDR1 SEHNR and CDR2 FQNEAQ (reference sequence). V is cut back by 6 bases and J by 1 base, with 0 bases in the junction unmatched. The CDR3 numbers 15 residues from cysteine through phenylalanine. The retained sequence is limited to the CDR3, 45 bases, with the frame set at the first base. The library was prepared using the immunoSEQ multiplex PCR assay. From the authors' description of their analysis: A statistical classification framework was built for diagnosing cytomegalovirus status from the catalog of TCR beta chain sequences. TCRdb retrieved this table from immuneACCESS and kept in-frame rearrangements only. Not all clones are present; in checked studies, unresolved V genes account for under half, and no reason is known for the remainder. Clone size and the V and J calls come from that table; the DNA yielded D and trimming. Across this sample there are around 260,000 clones, with 90% seen only once. The ten biggest clones cover approximately 3.1% of the sample.

The donors were included in the validation cohort of over a hundred subjects, a group kept apart from the approximately 700-subject first cohort. This clone was detected only once. The clone's antigen remains unknown. Within one base of it there is no much larger clone, and no base qualities were kept. The rearranged chain carries TRBV7-9 and TRBJ2-2, with 12 bases aligning to TRBD2. The origin of this receptor is a woman aged 25-40 years in good health and CMV-seronegative. Sequencing was performed on PBMCs. CDR3 reads: CASRGLAGNTGELFF. DNA sequence: TGTGCCAGCAGGGGACTAGCGGGGAACACCGGGGAGCTGTTTTTT.